The 25 T cell receptor beta chains listed next were all sequenced from one sample in a study of human thymus T cells. Corrective cardiac operations yielded the resected thymus tissue. TCRdb's table, derived via immunoSEQ multiplex PCR, lists solely in-frame clones and lacks some. The table records under 95,000 clones, approximately 95% of them present only once. Specimen: thymus tissue. The receptors originated from a girl younger than two with a congenital heart defect but otherwise immunologically healthy.

This chain uses TRBV10-2 with TRBJ2-7; perhaps TRBD2 as D (6 bases). This CDR3 has 15 amino acids. Trimming stripped 6 bases from V and 7 bases from J, with 22 bases between. Germline CDR1 is WSHSY and CDR2 is SAAADI. In DNA, the CDR3 is TGCGCCAGCAGGCCTACTGCGGGAACTCACGTAGAGCAGTACTTC. It is translated as CASRPTAGTHVEQYF.

V usage is TRBV7-9 and J usage is TRBJ2-3, with a tentative D call TRBD1 (5 bases). The ends were cut back, 1 base at V and 4 bases at J, with 18 bases in the middle. From germline, CDR1 is SEHNR and CDR2 FQNEAQ (reference sequence). CDR3 length: 17 residues. CDR3 DNA: TGTGCCAGCAGCTTAGAGGGCACCCAAGGGGTTGCAGATACGCAGTATTTT. Amino acid sequence: CASSLEGTQGVADTQYF.

The chain links TRBV7-3 to TRBJ2-7; no definite D call. CDR1 and CDR2 (germline): SGHTA, FQGTGA. This CDR3 has 15 amino acids. V shed 6 bases and J shed 2 bases, with 17 bases lying between them. CDR3 in DNA: TGTGCCAGCAGTCTACACGCGGCCCCCACCTACGAGCAGTACTTC. Translated: CASSLHAAPTYEQYF.

The gene calls are TRBV7-8 and TRBJ2-1; 13 bases match TRBD2. The CDR3 runs 16 residues. Losses at the gene ends were 1 base for V and 5 bases for J; bases not matched to a gene: 2. Germline V gene lookup returns CDR1 SGHVS and CDR2 FQNEAQ. Here the CDR3 DNA reads TGTGCCAGCAGCTTAGGCGGACTAGCGGGAGACAATGAGCAGTTCTTC. Translated: CASSLGGLAGDNEQFF.

The chain links TRBV11-1 to TRBJ2-7, with 9 nucleotides matching TRBD1. The CDR3 spans 14 residues. Germline loops: CDR1 SGHAT, CDR2 FQDESV (reference sequence). V lost 5 bases and J lost 6; bases outside the gene matches: 8. This CDR3 reads CASSLRDRDSEQYF. CDR3 DNA sequence: TGTGCCAGCAGCCTCCGGGACAGGGATAGCGAGCAGTACTTC.

The chain couples TRBV12-5 to TRBJ2-1; D is unclear. With 6 bases removed from V and 16 bases from J, the gap between germline ends came to 25 bases. CDR3 length: 14 residues. Germline V gene lookup returns CDR1 LGHNT and CDR2 FRNRAP. The CDR3 region is CASGQRNSTPFIFF. CDR3 coding DNA: TGTGCTAGTGGACAAAGAAACAGTACCCCCTTTATTTTCTTC.

This clone was observed a single time. The chain uses TRBV4-3 and TRBJ2-3; 8 bases align to TRBD2. Losses at the gene ends were 1 base for V and 3 bases for J; bases not matched to a gene: 9. Germline V gene data show CDR1 as LGHNA and CDR2 as YSLEER. The CDR3 spans 17 residues. CDR3: CASSQAVVREVTDTQYF. For the CDR3, the DNA is TGCGCCAGCAGCCAAGCGGTCGTGCGGGAGGTGACAGATACGCAGTATTTT.

The chain recombines TRBV4-2 with TRBJ2-7; D ambiguous. The length of the CDR3 is 14 residues. The V end lost 0 bases, the J end lost 3 bases, and 9 bases lay between the germline ends. Germline V gene data show CDR1 as LGHNA and CDR2 as YNFKEQ. CDR3 nucleotide sequence: TGTGCCAGCAGCCAAGATAACGGAAACTACGAGCAGTACTTC. This sequence encodes CASSQDNGNYEQYF.

The chain is built from TRBV14 and TRBJ2-1; perhaps TRBD2 as D (5 bases). The CDR3 has 18 residues. Per germline, CDR1 SGHDN and CDR2 FVKESK. V lost 0 bases, J lost 7 bases, and 22 bases lay in between. The CDR3 loop reads CASSQEGSEEYKLNEQFF. Written as DNA, the CDR3 is TGTGCCAGCAGCCAAGAAGGGAGCGAGGAGTATAAGTTGAATGAGCAGTTCTTC.

The chain joins TRBV6-1 to TRBJ2-5; TRBD1 matches at 8 bases. The V gene end was trimmed by 2 bases and the J gene end by 4 bases; junction bases not matched to a gene: 9. The CDR3 is 16 residues long. CDR1 is MNHNS and CDR2 is SASEGT in the germline V gene. The CDR3 DNA follows: TGTGCCAGCAGTGAACCGGACAGGGTGGAGGGAGAGACCCAGTACTTC. Translated: CASSEPDRVEGETQYF.

The chain is built from TRBV27 and TRBJ2-7; D might be TRBD1 (6 bases). Trimming pared 6 bases from V and 8 bases from J, leaving 17 bases between. Germline CDR1 and CDR2: MNHEY and SMNVEV (reference sequence). The CDR3 has 13 amino acids. CDR3 residues: CASSRQVPKKQYF. CDR3 DNA sequence: TGTGCCAGCAGCCGACAGGTTCCGAAGAAGCAGTACTTC.

This chain joins TRBV7-9 and TRBJ2-3; the match to TRBD1 covers 7 bases. From germline, CDR1 is SEHNR and CDR2 FQNEAQ (reference sequence). The V gene end was trimmed by 5 bases and the J gene end by 1 base; junction bases not matched to a gene: 6. This CDR3 region has 15 residues. In DNA form, the CDR3 reads TGTGCCAGCAGCCTGGGACAGTGGGGCACAGATACGCAGTATTTT. This translates into CASSLGQWGTDTQYF. The full variable domain, its missing parts supplied by reference TRBV7-9 and TRBJ2-3, is DTGVSQNPRHKITKRGQNVTFRCDPISEHNRLYWYRQTLGQGPEFLTYFQNEAQLEKSRLLSDRFSAERPKGSFSTLEIQRTEQGDSAMYLCASSLGQWGTDTQYFGPGTRLTVL.

The CDR3 coding sequence is TGCGCCAGCAGCCCGGGTAGTGTCTCTGGAAACACCATATATTTT. Residues: CASSPGSVSGNTIYF. The rearrangement links TRBV4-3 to TRBJ1-3; D remains unclear. The CDR3 runs 15 residues. The V end lost 4 bases, the J end lost 0 bases, and 10 bases lay between the germline ends. Germline V gene lookup returns CDR1 LGHNA and CDR2 YSLEER.

The rearrangement links TRBV27 to TRBJ2-1; D gene unclear. The CDR3 is 16 amino acids. The germline V and J ends were trimmed by 5 bases and 0 bases, with 14 bases remaining between them. CDR1 is MNHEY and CDR2 is SMNVEV in the germline V gene (reference sequence). The CDR3 sequence: CASSPVRVSSYNEQFF. The CDR3 region has the DNA TGTGCCAGCAGTCCAGTCCGGGTTAGCTCCTACAATGAGCAGTTCTTC.

The chain joins TRBV28 to TRBJ2-3; no clear D. CDR3 length equals 14 residues. Germline V gene data show CDR1 as MDHEN and CDR2 as SYDVKM. V dropped 5 bases and J dropped 8 bases, with 17 bases sitting between them. The CDR3: CASSPPEYGGTQYF. DNA for the CDR3: TGTGCCAGCAGTCCTCCCGAGTATGGCGGTACGCAGTATTTT.

The rearrangement links TRBV29-1 to TRBJ1-1; the D is unclear. The germline gives CDR1 SQVTM, CDR2 ANQGSEA. CDR3 size: 11 residues. Trimming left V 6 bases short and J 4 bases short, with 9 bases between. The CDR3 region has the DNA TGCAGCGTCAGTGCACGCACTGAAGCTTTCTTT. It is translated as CSVSARTEAFF.

This chain joins TRBV25-1 and TRBJ2-7, with D maybe TRBD2 (5 bases). CDR1 is MGHDK, CDR2 SYGVNS, per germline. The length of the CDR3 is 15 residues. Trimming cost V 3 bases and J 3 bases, with 15 bases left between them. The CDR3 nucleotides are TGTGCCAGCAGTGAGGATAGCAGAGGAGGCTACGAGCAGTACTTC. Its translation: CASSEDSRGGYEQYF.

This sequence joins TRBV28 and TRBJ1-4, with a possible D match to TRBD1 (5 bases). Looked up from germline, CDR1 is MDHEN and CDR2 is SYDVKM. Trimming shortened V by 6 bases and J by 3 bases, and 11 bases separated the two germline ends. The CDR3 runs to 14 residues. CDR3 loop: CASRRDEANEKLFF. CDR3 nucleotide sequence: TGTGCCAGCAGACGGGACGAGGCTAATGAAAAACTGTTTTTT.

The rearrangement links TRBV2 to TRBJ2-1; TRBD2 might be the D (5 bases). V shed 5 bases and J shed 0 bases, with 14 bases lying between them. The CDR3 loop spans 16 amino acids. Germline V gives CDR1 SNHLY, CDR2 FYNNEI. The chain's CDR3 is CASSLLLAPSYNEQFF. In nucleotides, the CDR3 is TGTGCCAGCAGTCTTCTCCTAGCTCCCTCCTACAATGAGCAGTTCTTC.

This chain connects TRBV27 to TRBJ1-2, with 9 bases aligning to TRBD1. V gave up 6 bases and J gave up 6 bases; unmatched junction bases: 20. CDR1 is MNHEY, CDR2 SMNVEV, per germline (reference sequence). There are 18 residues in the CDR3. The DNA for the CDR3 is TGTGCCAGCAGAGCTTCAACCCATACACAGGGGGCGTGTGATGGCTACACCTTC. Residues: CASRASTHTQGACDGYTF.

This clone was detected once. The genes are TRBV10-3 and TRBJ2-5; the match to TRBD2 covers 7 bases. V lost 2 bases to trimming and J lost 4 bases; unmatched junction nucleotides: 13. CDR3 length: 17 residues. Germline loops: CDR1 ENHRY, CDR2 SYGVKD. The CDR3 sequence: CAISELLRGRDGETQYF. In DNA form, the CDR3 reads TGTGCCATCAGTGAGCTATTACGAGGGAGGGATGGAGAGACCCAGTACTTC.

V and J are TRBV27 and TRBJ2-3; D call uncertain. Germline CDR1 MNHEY, CDR2 SMNVEV (reference sequence). Between the trimmed V and J ends, which lost 0 bases and 2 bases, there was a span of 12 bases. The CDR3 covers 16 residues. The CDR3 loop is CASSLSVVAFTDTQYF. For the CDR3, the DNA is TGTGCCAGCAGTTTATCGGTGGTAGCTTTCACAGATACGCAGTATTTT.

V gene TRBV7-2 combines with J gene TRBJ1-4, with 8 bases fitting TRBD1. Germline values: CDR1 SGHTA, CDR2 FQGNSA. Trimming cost V 2 bases and J 4 bases; bases outside gene matches: 12. The CDR3 length is 18 residues. CDR3 loop: CASSLTRTGSRFNEKLFF. As DNA, the CDR3 is TGTGCCAGCAGCTTAACAAGGACAGGGAGCAGGTTTAATGAAAAACTGTTTTTT.

The chain carries TRBV5-1 and TRBJ2-5; 9 bases are shared with TRBD1. The V gene end was trimmed by 2 bases and the J gene end by 7 bases; junction bases not matched to a gene: 18. Germline V gene lookup returns CDR1 SGHRS and CDR2 YFSETQ. This CDR3 has 18 amino acids. The CDR3 region has the DNA TGCGCCAGCAGCTTAGGAGCACCGACAGGGGGACTTCTCGGGACCCAGTACTTC. It codes for CASSLGAPTGGLLGTQYF.

The chain uses TRBV4-1 and TRBJ2-3; 11 nucleotides match TRBD2. Trimming took 2 bases from V and 2 from J; bases not matched to a gene: 12. CDR3 size: 19 residues. Looked up from germline, CDR1 is MGHRA and CDR2 is YSYEKL. Here the CDR3 reads CASSQLTEILAGVTDTQYF. CDR3 sequence (DNA): TGCGCCAGCAGCCAACTGACCGAGATACTAGCGGGGGTCACAGATACGCAGTATTTT.